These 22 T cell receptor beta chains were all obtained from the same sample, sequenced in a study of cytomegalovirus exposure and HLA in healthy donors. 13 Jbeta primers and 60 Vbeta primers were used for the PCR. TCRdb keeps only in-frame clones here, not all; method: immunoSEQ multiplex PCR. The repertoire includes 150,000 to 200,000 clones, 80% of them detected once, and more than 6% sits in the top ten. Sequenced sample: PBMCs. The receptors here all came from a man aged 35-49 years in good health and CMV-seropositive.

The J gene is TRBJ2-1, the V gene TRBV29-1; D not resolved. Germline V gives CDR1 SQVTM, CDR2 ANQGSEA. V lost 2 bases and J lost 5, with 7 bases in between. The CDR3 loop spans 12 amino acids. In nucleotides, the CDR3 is TGCAGCGTTGAAAAGAGTGACAATGAGCAGTTCTTC. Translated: CSVEKSDNEQFF.

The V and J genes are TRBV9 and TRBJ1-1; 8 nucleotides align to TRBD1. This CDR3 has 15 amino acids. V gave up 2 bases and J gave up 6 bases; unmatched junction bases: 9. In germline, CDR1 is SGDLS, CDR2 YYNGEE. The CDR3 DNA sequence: TGTGCCAGCAGCGTGGGGCCGACAGGGGCGGCTGAAGCTTTCTTT. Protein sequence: CASSVGPTGAAEAFF.

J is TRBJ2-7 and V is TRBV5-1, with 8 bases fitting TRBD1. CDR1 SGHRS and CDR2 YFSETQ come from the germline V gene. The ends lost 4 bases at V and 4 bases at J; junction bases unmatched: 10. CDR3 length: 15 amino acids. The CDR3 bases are TGCGCCAGCAGCCTAGGACAGGGTTTTTTATACGAGCAGTACTTC. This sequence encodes CASSLGQGFLYEQYF.

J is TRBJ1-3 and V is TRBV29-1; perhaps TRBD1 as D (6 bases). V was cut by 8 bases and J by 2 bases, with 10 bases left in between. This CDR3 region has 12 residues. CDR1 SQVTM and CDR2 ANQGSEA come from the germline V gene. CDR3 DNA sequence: TGCAGCACAACAGGGACTGGAAACACCATATATTTT. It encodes CSTTGTGNTIYF.

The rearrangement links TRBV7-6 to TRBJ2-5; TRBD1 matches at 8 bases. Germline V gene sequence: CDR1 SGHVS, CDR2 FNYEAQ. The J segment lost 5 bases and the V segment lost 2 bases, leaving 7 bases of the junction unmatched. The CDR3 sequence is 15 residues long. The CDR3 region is CASSLPTGGRETQYF. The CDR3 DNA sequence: TGTGCCAGCAGCTTACCTACAGGGGGTCGGGAGACCCAGTACTTC.

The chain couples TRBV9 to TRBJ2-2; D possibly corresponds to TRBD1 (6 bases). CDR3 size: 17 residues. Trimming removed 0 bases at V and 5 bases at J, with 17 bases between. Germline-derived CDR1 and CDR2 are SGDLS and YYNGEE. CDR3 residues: CASSVAPSAGVTGELFF. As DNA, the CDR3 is TGTGCCAGCAGCGTAGCCCCATCGGCAGGGGTGACCGGGGAGCTGTTTTTT.

The CDR3 here is CASRISSGTGELFF. The DNA for the CDR3 is TGTGCCAGCAGGATAAGCTCAGGCACCGGGGAGCTGTTTTTT. V is TRBV5-4 and J is TRBJ2-2; D not certain. Germline loops: CDR1 SGHNT, CDR2 YYREEE (reference sequence). CDR3 length equals 14 residues. Trimming took 5 bases from V and 4 from J, leaving 12 bases between them.

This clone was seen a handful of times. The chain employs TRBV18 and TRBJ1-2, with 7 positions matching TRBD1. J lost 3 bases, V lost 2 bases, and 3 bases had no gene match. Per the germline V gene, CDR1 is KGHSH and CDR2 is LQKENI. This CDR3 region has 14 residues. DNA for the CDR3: TGTGCCAGCTCACCAAGGGGGCTGGACTATGGCTACACCTTC. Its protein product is CASSPRGLDYGYTF.

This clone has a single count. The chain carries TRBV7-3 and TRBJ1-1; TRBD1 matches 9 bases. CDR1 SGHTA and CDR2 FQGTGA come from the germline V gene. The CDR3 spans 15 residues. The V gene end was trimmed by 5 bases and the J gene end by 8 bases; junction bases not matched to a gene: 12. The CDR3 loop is CASSPQTGGAGEAFF. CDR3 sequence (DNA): TGTGCCAGCAGCCCCCAAACAGGGGGCGCCGGGGAAGCTTTCTTT.

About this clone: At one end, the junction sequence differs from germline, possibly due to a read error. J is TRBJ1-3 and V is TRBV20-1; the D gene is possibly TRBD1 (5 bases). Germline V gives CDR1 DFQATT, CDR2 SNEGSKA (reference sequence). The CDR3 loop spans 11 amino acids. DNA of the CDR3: TGCAGTGCTCCTCGGCAGGGTGATTTTCATTTT. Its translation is CSAPRQGDFHF.

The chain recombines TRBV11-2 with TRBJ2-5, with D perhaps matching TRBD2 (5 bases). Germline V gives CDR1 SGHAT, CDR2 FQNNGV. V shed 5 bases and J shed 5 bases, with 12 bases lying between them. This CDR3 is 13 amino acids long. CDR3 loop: CASSPGVRETQYF. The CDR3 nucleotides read TGTGCCAGCAGCCCCGGGGTACGGGAGACCCAGTACTTC. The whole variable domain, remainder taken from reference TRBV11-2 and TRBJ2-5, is EAGVAQSPRYKIIEKRQSVAFWCNPISGHATLYWYQQILGQGPKLLIQFQNNGVVDDSQLPKDRFSAERLKGVDSTLKIQPAKLEDSAVYLCASSPGVRETQYFGPGTRLLVL.

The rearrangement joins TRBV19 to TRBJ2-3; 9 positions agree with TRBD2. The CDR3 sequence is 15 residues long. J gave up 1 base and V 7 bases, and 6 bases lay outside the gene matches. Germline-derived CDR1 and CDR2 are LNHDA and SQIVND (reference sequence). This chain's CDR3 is CASTPGLARTDTQYF. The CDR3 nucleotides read TGTGCCAGTACCCCAGGACTAGCGCGCACAGATACGCAGTATTTT.

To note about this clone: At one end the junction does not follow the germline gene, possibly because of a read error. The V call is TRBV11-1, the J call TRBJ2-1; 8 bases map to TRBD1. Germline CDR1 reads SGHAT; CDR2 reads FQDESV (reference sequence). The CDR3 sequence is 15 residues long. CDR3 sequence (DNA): TGTGCCAGCACCCAAGGGCGGACAGGGTACACTGAGCAGTTCTTC. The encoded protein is CASTQGRTGYTEQFF.

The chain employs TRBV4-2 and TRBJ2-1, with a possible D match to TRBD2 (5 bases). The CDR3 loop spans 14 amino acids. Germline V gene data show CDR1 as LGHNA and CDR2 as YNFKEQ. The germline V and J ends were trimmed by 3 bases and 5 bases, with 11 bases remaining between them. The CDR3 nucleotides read TGTGCCAGCAGCCACCTCCGGGGAGACAATGAGCAGTTCTTC. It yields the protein CASSHLRGDNEQFF.

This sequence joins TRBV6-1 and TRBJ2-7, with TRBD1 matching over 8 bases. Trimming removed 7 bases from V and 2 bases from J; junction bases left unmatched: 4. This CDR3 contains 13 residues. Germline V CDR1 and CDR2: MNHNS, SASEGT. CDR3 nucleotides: TGTGCCAGCACCGACAGGGGTGCCTACGAGCAGTACTTC. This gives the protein CASTDRGAYEQYF.

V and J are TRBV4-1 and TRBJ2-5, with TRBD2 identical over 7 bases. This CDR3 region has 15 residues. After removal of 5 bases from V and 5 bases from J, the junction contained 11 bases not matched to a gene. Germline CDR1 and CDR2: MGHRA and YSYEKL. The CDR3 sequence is CASSSRLWGGETQYF. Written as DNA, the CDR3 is TGCGCCAGCAGCTCCCGGTTATGGGGAGGGGAGACCCAGTACTTC.

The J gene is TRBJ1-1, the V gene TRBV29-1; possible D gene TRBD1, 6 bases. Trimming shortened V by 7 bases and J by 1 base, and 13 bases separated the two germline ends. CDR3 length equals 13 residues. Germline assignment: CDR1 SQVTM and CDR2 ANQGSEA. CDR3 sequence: CSGVPQGNTEAFF. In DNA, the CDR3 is TGCAGCGGAGTGCCACAGGGGAACACTGAAGCTTTCTTT.

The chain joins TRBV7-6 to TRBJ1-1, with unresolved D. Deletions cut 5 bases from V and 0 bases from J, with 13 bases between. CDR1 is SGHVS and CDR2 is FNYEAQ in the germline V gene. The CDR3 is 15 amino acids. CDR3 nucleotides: TGTGCCAGCAGCCCCGTTGGCGGAGTGAACACTGAAGCTTTCTTT. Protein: CASSPVGGVNTEAFF.

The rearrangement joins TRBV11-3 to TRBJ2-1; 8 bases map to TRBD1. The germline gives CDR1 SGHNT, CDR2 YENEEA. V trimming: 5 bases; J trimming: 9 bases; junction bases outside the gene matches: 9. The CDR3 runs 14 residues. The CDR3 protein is CASSAGTGLAEQFF. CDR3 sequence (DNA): TGTGCCAGCAGCGCCGGGACAGGCTTGGCTGAGCAGTTCTTC.

As DNA, the CDR3 is TGTGCCAGTAGTTCCCCGGGGGACAGCCTCTACGAGCAGTACTTC. Residues: CASSSPGDSLYEQYF. The chain couples TRBV19 to TRBJ2-7, with D perhaps TRBD1 (7 bases). V shed 5 bases and J shed 3 bases, with 17 bases lying between them. The CDR3 spans 15 residues. Germline CDR1 reads LNHDA; CDR2 reads SQIVND (reference sequence).

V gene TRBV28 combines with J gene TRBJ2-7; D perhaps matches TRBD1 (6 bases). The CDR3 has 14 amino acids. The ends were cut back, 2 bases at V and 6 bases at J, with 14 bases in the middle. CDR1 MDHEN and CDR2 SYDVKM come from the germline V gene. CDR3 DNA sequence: TGTGCCAGCAGTTTAAGATTCCCAGGGGCCGAGCAGTACTTC. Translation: CASSLRFPGAEQYF.

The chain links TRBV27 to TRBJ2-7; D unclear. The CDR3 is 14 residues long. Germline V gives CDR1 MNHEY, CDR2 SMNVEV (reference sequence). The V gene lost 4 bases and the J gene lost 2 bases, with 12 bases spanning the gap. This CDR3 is CASSYTQEAYEQYF. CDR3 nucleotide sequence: TGTGCCAGCAGTTACACCCAGGAAGCCTACGAGCAGTACTTC.